This T cell receptor beta chain was sequenced during a study of graft-versus-host responses after intestinal transplantation. Study in general: The study gave all recipients anti-thymocyte globulin induction, then tacrolimus and steroids for 2 to 3 years.

As for this clone: The antigen is undetermined.

CDR1 and CDR2 from the germline V gene are SGHTA and FQGTGA. The CDR3 contains 15 residues. The germline V and J ends were trimmed by 3 bases and 2 bases, with 13 bases remaining between them. Study-level findings and limits: The study associated peak circulating GvH clone levels with early post-transplant HvG declines. Recipient marrow showed GvH clones, some seen first in ileum or blood.

Produced via immunoSEQ multiplex PCR; TCRdb's table is partial and in-frame only. The sample has around 13,000 clones; approximately 93% are singletons. Sequencing used PBMCs, obtained roughly 930 days after intestinal transplantation. V and J are TRBV7-3 and TRBJ2-5, with D tentatively TRBD1 (6 bases). This TCR derives from a human patient who received an intestinal transplant, so some T cells may come from the graft donor. As DNA, the CDR3 is TGTGCCAGCAGCTTTACAGGGAACGAGCAAGAGACCCAGTACTTC. Translating gives CASSFTGNEQETQYF.